This TCR beta chain was identified during a study of blood T cell repertoires in COVID-19. There are 15 residues in the CDR3. Germline-derived CDR1 and CDR2 are LNHDA and SQIVND (reference sequence). The V segment lost 6 bases and the J segment 2 bases; nucleotides outside the gene matches: 6. In the source study's methods: From reference gene primer amplification, estimates of nucleated cell counts were derived. Repertoires were generated with immunoSEQ multiplex PCR, while TCRdb's copy carries only in-frame clones and drops some. The V and J calls and the clone size are those of that table, but D and trimming were determined from the DNA. The sample has some 150,000 clones; almost 85% are singletons.

The sample was peripheral blood. This TCR was sampled from a man in his forties who had recovered from COVID-19. The rearrangement links TRBV19 to TRBJ2-3; TRBD1 aligns across 9 bases. The CDR3 nucleotides are TGTGCCAGTAGCCAGGGACAGGGAAACACAGATACGCAGTATTTT. Translating it yields CASSQGQGNTDTQYF.